This T cell receptor (beta chain) was observed in a study of blood T cell repertoires in COVID-19. The wider study: Some COVID-19 samples were acute and others convalescent; all came from the United States, Italy and Spain. PBMCs, B-cell-depleted T cells, or T cells provided the cDNA or gDNA that made up the material.

Authors' methods: Estimation of nucleated cell counts relied on the amplification of reference gene primers. The table came from immunoSEQ multiplex PCR; TCRdb's copy has only in-frame clones and leaves some out. From that table come the V and J calls and clone size; the DNA was used to work out D and trimming. The sample holds 35,000 to 40,000 clones, just under 80% seen once. Germline values: CDR1 MNHNS, CDR2 SASEGT. This CDR3 spans 17 amino acids. The junction had 13 bases not matched to a gene; V was cut back by 2 bases and J by 5 bases. The chain carries TRBV6-1 and TRBJ2-5; 8 nucleotides align to TRBD1. The sequencing sample was made of peripheral blood. This receptor was identified in an older man with active or convalescent COVID-19. The CDR3 region is CASSEMLGTGGGETQYF. The CDR3, as DNA: TGTGCCAGCAGTGAAATGTTAGGGACAGGTGGGGGGGAGACCCAGTACTTC.